This entry lists 18 T cell receptor beta chains sequenced from one sample in a study of blood T cell repertoires in COVID-19. Produced via immunoSEQ multiplex PCR; TCRdb's table is partial and in-frame only. This sample has 65,000 or so clones, with under 95% found just once. Input material: peripheral blood. These receptors came from a man aged 55 to 70 with acute or convalescent COVID-19.

The chain recombines TRBV7-9 with TRBJ1-1, with 8 bases lining up with TRBD1. The CDR3 length is 15 residues. Looked up from germline, CDR1 is SEHNR and CDR2 is FQNEAQ (reference sequence). With 7 bases clipped from V and 5 bases from J, the junction kept 12 bases outside the gene matches. The CDR3 reads CASIESGTGNTEAFF. DNA of the CDR3: TGTGCCAGCATCGAATCTGGGACAGGTAATACTGAAGCTTTCTTT.

This rearrangement joins TRBV3-1 (or the pseudogene TRBV3-2) to TRBJ1-5; 7 bases match TRBD1. V dropped 6 bases and J dropped 6; count of bases not matched to a gene: 8. Germline loops: CDR1 LGHDT, CDR2 YNNKEL (reference sequence). The length of the CDR3 is 14 residues. CDR3: CASSFRQGGQPQHF. The CDR3, as DNA: TGTGCCAGCAGTTTCCGTCAGGGGGGTCAGCCCCAGCATTTT.

The rearrangement uses TRBV6-6 and TRBJ1-4; D possibly corresponds to TRBD1 (6 bases). CDR1 is MNHNY and CDR2 is SVGAGI in the germline V gene (reference sequence). Trimming shortened V by 5 bases and J by 1 base, and 8 bases separated the two germline ends. The CDR3 totals 14 residues. CDR3 DNA sequence: TGTGCCAGCAGTAGGACAGTAACTAATGAAAAACTGTTTTTT. It yields the protein CASSRTVTNEKLFF.

This rearrangement joins TRBV2 to TRBJ1-6; 7 bases match TRBD1. CDR1 SNHLY and CDR2 FYNNEI come from the germline V gene. The V and J ends lost 11 bases and 10 bases, in that order; junction bases with no gene match: 11. CDR3 length equals 13 residues. This CDR3 is CAGQGGRVSPLHF. As DNA, the CDR3 is TGTGCCGGTCAGGGGGGTAGGGTATCACCCCTCCACTTT.

Here the CDR3 DNA reads TGTGCCACCCGAGACAGGCCTAACGATGGCGAGACCCAGTACTTC. Encoded protein: CATRDRPNDGETQYF. The chain joins TRBV19 to TRBJ2-5; D is perhaps TRBD1 (6 bases). With 10 bases removed from V and 5 bases from J, the gap between germline ends came to 23 bases. Germline lookup yields CDR1 LNHDA and CDR2 SQIVND (reference sequence). The CDR3 totals 15 residues. Complete variable domain (other parts from reference TRBV19 and TRBJ2-5): DGGITQSPKYLFRKEGQNVTLSCEQNLNHDAMYWYRQDPGQGLRLIYYSQIVNDFQKGDIAEGYSVSREKKESFPLTVTSAQKNPTAFYLCATRDRPNDGETQYFGPGTRLLVL.

The chain employs TRBV19 and TRBJ1-6; 9 bases are a match to TRBD1. Losses at the gene ends were 3 bases for V and 9 bases for J; bases not matched to a gene: 0. The CDR3 has 13 residues. Germline assignment: CDR1 LNHDA and CDR2 SQIVND (reference sequence). CDR3: CASSMTGGSPLHF. In nucleotides, the CDR3 is TGTGCCAGTAGTATGACAGGGGGTTCACCCCTCCACTTT. The full variable domain, rest sourced from reference TRBV19 and TRBJ1-6, is DGGITQSPKYLFRKEGQNVTLSCEQNLNHDAMYWYRQDPGQGLRLIYYSQIVNDFQKGDIAEGYSVSREKKESFPLTVTSAQKNPTAFYLCASSMTGGSPLHFGNGTRLTVT.

This sequence joins TRBV18 and TRBJ2-1; D is perhaps TRBD1 (5 bases). This CDR3 is built from 13 residues. The germline V gene encodes CDR1 KGHSH and CDR2 LQKENI. The ends were cut back, 3 bases at V and 9 bases at J, with 12 bases in the middle. In DNA, the CDR3 is TGTGCCAGCTCACCGGGGCTCCAAGGTGAGCAGTTCTTC. Translating it yields CASSPGLQGEQFF.

The chain links TRBV12-5 to TRBJ2-1, with 7 bases fitting TRBD2. V shed 8 bases and J 1 base; nucleotides not matched to a gene: 5. From germline, CDR1 is LGHNT and CDR2 FRNRAP. This CDR3 comprises 14 residues. The CDR3 nucleotides read TGTGCTAGTATAGCGGGCGGGTCCTACAATGAGCAGTTCTTC. Its protein is CASIAGGSYNEQFF.

The CDR3 here is CASSLVAGALYNEQFF. As DNA, the CDR3 is TGCGCCAGCAGCTTGGTGGCAGGCGCTCTCTACAATGAGCAGTTCTTC. The J gene is TRBJ2-1, the V gene TRBV5-1; D unclear. Trimming cost V 0 bases and J 3 bases, with 13 bases left between them. Per germline, CDR1 SGHRS and CDR2 YFSETQ. There are 16 residues in the CDR3.

The chain couples TRBV7-2 to TRBJ1-2; TRBD1 matches at 9 bases. V dropped 1 base and J dropped 13; count of bases not matched to a gene: 7. Germline values: CDR1 SGHTA, CDR2 FQGNSA. CDR3 length: 13 amino acids. The CDR3 DNA reads TGTGCCAGCAGCTTAGTTTTACAGGGGGCCTCCACCTTC. It translates to CASSLVLQGASTF.

The V gene is TRBV7-6, the J gene TRBJ2-5, with 7 bases identical to TRBD1. The V and J ends lost 5 bases and 4 bases, in that order; junction bases with no gene match: 10. In germline, CDR1 is SGHVS, CDR2 FNYEAQ. The CDR3 is 15 amino acids. CDR3 nucleotides: TGTGCCAGCAGCCGAGACAGGGTAATTGGAGAGACCCAGTACTTC. Its translation: CASSRDRVIGETQYF. The complete variable domain, with remaining parts taken from reference TRBV7-6 and TRBJ2-5, reads GAGVSQSPRYKVTKRGQDVALRCDPISGHVSLYWYRQALGQGPEFLTYFNYEAQQDKSGLPNDRFSAERPEGSISTLTIQRTEQRDSAMYRCASSRDRVIGETQYFGPGTRLLVL.

This chain connects TRBV14 to TRBJ1-1, with D possibly being TRBD1 (6 bases). Trimming shortened V by 4 bases and J by 0 bases, and 15 bases separated the two germline ends. The germline gives CDR1 SGHDN, CDR2 FVKESK. The CDR3 spans 16 residues. Here the CDR3 DNA reads TGTGCCAGCAGCCCATGGGCGGGGGCGGTGAACACTGAAGCTTTCTTT. It yields the protein CASSPWAGAVNTEAFF.

The chain is built from TRBV11-2 and TRBJ2-2; 16 bases are shared with TRBD2. CDR3 length: 18 amino acids. The J segment lost 3 bases and the V segment lost 1 base, leaving 2 bases of the junction unmatched. The germline V gene encodes CDR1 SGHAT and CDR2 FQNNGV. The CDR3: CASSLVGTSGGDTGELFF. The DNA for the CDR3 is TGTGCCAGCAGCTTAGTGGGGACTAGCGGGGGGGACACCGGGGAGCTGTTTTTT.

This clone was observed once. This sequence joins TRBV19 and TRBJ2-3, with D unclear. Germline V lookup: CDR1 LNHDA, CDR2 SQIVND (reference sequence). The CDR3 is 13 amino acids. V lost 0 bases and J 7 bases, leaving 8 bases between the germline ends. CDR3 in amino acids: CASSIDPENTQYF. The CDR3 DNA sequence: TGTGCCAGTAGTATAGATCCGGAGAATACGCAGTATTTT.

This chain connects TRBV19 to TRBJ2-2, with D maybe TRBD2 (5 bases). Looked up from germline, CDR1 is LNHDA and CDR2 is SQIVND (reference sequence). The CDR3 has 14 residues. V was trimmed by 3 bases and J by 7 bases, leaving 12 bases between them. The CDR3 coding sequence is TGTGCCAGTAGTATTCGTGGGAGACACGGGGAGCTGTTTTTT. The encoded protein is CASSIRGRHGELFF.

The V gene is TRBV5-1, the J gene TRBJ2-7; 8 bases match TRBD1. V shed 2 bases, J shed 7 bases, and the junction held 8 bases outside the gene matches. This CDR3 has 14 residues. The V gene's germline CDR1 is SGHRS and CDR2 YFSETQ. CDR3 coding DNA: TGCGCCAGCAGCTTTTATAGACAGGGGTATGAGCAGTACTTC. Translation gives CASSFYRQGYEQYF.

The chain couples TRBV19 to TRBJ2-1, with D tentatively TRBD2 (6 bases). Looked up from germline, CDR1 is LNHDA and CDR2 is SQIVND (reference sequence). This CDR3 spans 17 amino acids. V was cut by 6 bases and J by 6 bases, with 24 bases left in between. CDR3 in amino acids: CASSKIVGTPAFNEQFF. CDR3 nucleotides: TGTGCCAGTAGCAAAATCGTCGGGACTCCTGCCTTCAATGAGCAGTTCTTC. The full variable domain, with the rest looked up from reference TRBV19 and TRBJ2-1, is DGGITQSPKYLFRKEGQNVTLSCEQNLNHDAMYWYRQDPGQGLRLIYYSQIVNDFQKGDIAEGYSVSREKKESFPLTVTSAQKNPTAFYLCASSKIVGTPAFNEQFFGPGTRLTVL.

V and J are TRBV7-9 and TRBJ2-3; 7 nucleotides agree with TRBD1. The CDR3 extends over 15 amino acids. Per germline, CDR1 SEHNR and CDR2 FQNEAQ (reference sequence). The junction had 12 bases not matched to a gene; V was cut back by 8 bases and J by 4 bases. CDR3 coding DNA: TGTGCCAGCTTGTGGGGACAGAACAAGCCAGATACGCAGTATTTT. Its translation is CASLWGQNKPDTQYF.